This paragraph reports one T cell receptor beta chain. Clones were read by immunoSEQ multiplex PCR, and TCRdb kept only the in-frame ones, dropping some. The sample records roughly 60,000 clones, approximately 96% being singletons. The data originate from a study of T cell changes during pregnancy in multiple sclerosis. The CDR3 consists of 14 residues. Unmatched junction bases numbered 7, after V lost 7 bases and J lost 1 base. Germline V gene sequence: CDR1 LNHDA, CDR2 SQIVND (reference sequence). The TCR was taken from a female donor with multiple sclerosis, enrolled in a pregnancy study. Sequenced material: CD8+ T cells from peripheral blood mononuclear cells, taken after pregnancy. The V call is TRBV19, the J call TRBJ2-7, with 7 nucleotides matching TRBD1. The CDR3 sequence is CASTSTGSSYEQYF. For the CDR3, the DNA is TGTGCCAGTACCTCGACAGGGTCATCCTACGAGCAGTACTTC.